The T cell receptor (beta chain) under discussion was sequenced for a study of graft-versus-host responses after intestinal transplantation. Study at large: Grafts that recipients had were multivisceral, liver-intestinal, or isolated intestinal transplants. Every one of the recipients received anti-thymocyte globulin induction and afterwards took tacrolimus and steroids for around 3 years. Study outcomes and limitations: Allograft graft-versus-host to host-versus-graft clonal ratios ran high in patients with graft-donor T cell macrochimerism.

Some clones are missing from TCRdb's copy, which holds only in-frame ones; the method was immunoSEQ multiplex PCR. The repertoire consists of about 47,000 clones, with approximately 94% occurring once and the leading ten covering 1.6%. The CDR3 loop spans 15 amino acids. Germline V lookup: CDR1 LGHNT, CDR2 FRNRAP. Trimming cost V 6 bases and J 5 bases, with 19 bases left between them. As concerns this clone: Its antigen is not known.

J is TRBJ2-5 and V is TRBV12-5; TRBD2 is a possible D gene (5 bases). Sequencing was performed on PBMCs, taken 335 days after intestinal transplant. The TCR comes from a human patient who received an intestinal transplant, so some T cells may come from the graft donor. The CDR3 DNA reads TGTGCTAGTGGCAGCCCGGGGATGTTTAGCGAGACCCAGTACTTC. The encoded protein is CASGSPGMFSETQYF.